This is a list of T cell receptor beta chains from one sample in a study of sequential checkpoint blockade in melanoma. TCRdb's copy holds only in-frame clones and misses some; the assay was immunoSEQ multiplex PCR. Among about 19,000 clones listed, 73% were seen once. This material consisted of CD8+ T cells sorted from blood (inferred from file names), taken from a patient given nivolumab and ipilimumab in sequence. All receptors derive from a human donor with melanoma. The CDR3 runs from the conserved cysteine through the conserved F or W. D genes are given only for firm matches. Some rows have no size entry. The others give once, few or many, or a class for an expanded clone.

-	TRBV19	TRBD1	TRBJ1-1	TGTGCCAGTAGTACGCTAGGACAGGGGGAGATGAACACTGAAGCTTTCTTT	CASSTLGQGEMNTEAFF
-	TRBV27	-	TRBJ2-5	TGTGCCAGCAGTTCTACGGCCTCTCCTTTTGAGAGGGAGACCCAGTACTTC	CASSSTASPFERETQYF
-	TRBV5-6	-	TRBJ1-2	TGTGCCAGCAGCTTGGGTGACTTTTCCTATGGCTACACCTTC	CASSLGDFSYGYTF
-	TRBV4-2	TRBD1	TRBJ2-7	TGTGCCAGCAGCCAAGAATCCCCAGGGGGTTACTACGAGCAGTACTTC	CASSQESPGGYYEQYF
-	TRBV5-1	-	TRBJ2-1	TGCGCCAGCAGCCCGACGGGGAATGAGCAGTTCTTC	CASSPTGNEQFF
-	TRBV4-3	-	TRBJ2-7	TGCGCCAGCAGCCAAGAACAGTACAACTCCTACGAGCAGTACTTC	CASSQEQYNSYEQYF
medium-sized	TRBV13	-	TRBJ2-1	TGTGCCAGCAGTTCCCAGGGTGGGTGGTACAATGAGCAGTTCTTC	CASSSQGGWYNEQFF
once	TRBV27	-	TRBJ2-7	TGTGCCAGCAGTTTATTCGCAGGGCACGAGCAGTACTTC	CASSLFAGHEQYF
-	TRBV6-1	TRBD1	TRBJ1-3	TGTGCCAGCAGTGACCTGAGGGACAGCCGAAACACCATATATTTT	CASSDLRDSRNTIYF
-	TRBV4-3	-	TRBJ1-5	TGCGCCAGCAGCCAAGACAGATATAGCAATCAGCCCCAGCATTTT	CASSQDRYSNQPQHF
-	TRBV6-5	TRBD1	TRBJ1-3	TGTGCCAGCAGTCCCGGGACAGGGGCCAACACCATATATTTT	CASSPGTGANTIYF
-	TRBV19	-	TRBJ2-5	TGTGCCACTTCCACCTGGGGGCTAGCTCAAGAGACCCAGTACTTC	CATSTWGLAQETQYF
-	TRBV11-1	TRBD2	TRBJ2-3	TGTGCCAGCAGCTATGAGGTCAGTTCGCGGGGGTTCGGAGATACGCAGTATTTT	CASSYEVSSRGFGDTQYF
-	TRBV11-1	-	TRBJ2-5	TGTGCCAGCAGCCACCTAACAGGGAGCGGGAAGACCCAGTACTTC	CASSHLTGSGKTQYF
-	TRBV28	-	TRBJ2-3	TGTGCCAGCACGGGCGTTCGGGGAGCGCAGTATTTT	CASTGVRGAQYF
-	TRBV28	-	TRBJ1-1	TGTGCCAGCAGTTTAACAGGGACGGCTGAAGCTTTCTTT	CASSLTGTAEAFF
few	TRBV6-5	TRBD1	TRBJ2-7	TGTGCCAGCGGGGCAGGGGGCAAGTACGAGCAGTACTTC	CASGAGGKYEQYF
-	TRBV7-8	-	TRBJ2-7	TGTGCCAGCAGCCCAACAGGGAGTATCCACGAGCAGTACTTC	CASSPTGSIHEQYF
-	TRBV11-2	TRBD1	TRBJ2-7	TGTGCCAGCAGCTTAGGACAGGGGGCGTCTGGTCCCGAGCAGTACTTC	CASSLGQGASGPEQYF
-	TRBV6-5	TRBD1	TRBJ2-7	TGTGCCAGTAGTTACGGGACAGTTTACGAGCAGTACTTC	CASSYGTVYEQYF
-	TRBV7-8	-	TRBJ2-5	TGTGCCAGCAGCTTAGGCGGTCACCCCGGGGAGACCCAGTACTTC	CASSLGGHPGETQYF
-	TRBV6-5	TRBD1	TRBJ2-7	TGTGCCAGCAGTTACACCCACAGGGGCGAGCAGTACTTC	CASSYTHRGEQYF
-	TRBV4-3	TRBD1	TRBJ1-1	TGCGCCAGCAGCCAAGAATTGGGACAGCTGAACACTGAAGCTTTCTTT	CASSQELGQLNTEAFF